This entry lists 17 T cell receptor beta chains sequenced from one sample in a study of siplizumab effects on memory and regulatory T cells. Measured with immunoSEQ multiplex PCR; TCRdb has only the in-frame clones, and not every one. The repertoire includes around 86,000 clones, roughly 94% of them detected once, and 0.3% sits in the top ten. Sequences were obtained from non-Treg CD4+ T cells sorted from blood. The receptors originated from a human donor in good health.

This clone was seen once. CDR3 sequence: CASSLPLGSRGELFF. The CDR3 nucleotides read TGCGCCAGCAGCTTACCACTCGGGTCGCGCGGGGAGCTGTTTTTT. The rearrangement uses TRBV5-1 and TRBJ2-2; no clear D gene. With 2 bases removed from V and 7 bases from J, the gap between germline ends came to 15 bases. Germline V CDR1 and CDR2: SGHRS, YFSETQ. There are 15 residues in the CDR3.

The rearrangement joins TRBV2 to TRBJ1-3; tentatively, D is TRBD1 (6 bases). The CDR3 runs 13 residues. The V end lost 7 bases, the J end lost 2 bases, and 9 bases lay between the germline ends. In germline, CDR1 is SNHLY, CDR2 FYNNEI. The CDR3 protein is CASTGDAGNTIYF. The CDR3 DNA sequence: TGTGCCAGCACAGGGGATGCTGGAAACACCATATATTTT.

This chain uses TRBV11-2 with TRBJ1-1; no clear D gene. This CDR3 is built from 13 residues. The germline V gene encodes CDR1 SGHAT and CDR2 FQNNGV. Trimming took off 3 bases at V and 3 bases at J, with 8 bases between the two ends. The CDR3 nucleotides read TGTGCCAGCAGCTTTGCGCAGGACACTGAAGCTTTCTTT. It encodes CASSFAQDTEAFF.

The CDR3 protein is CASRETGGGNTEAFF. The CDR3 coding sequence is TGTGCCAGCAGGGAGACAGGGGGCGGTAACACTGAAGCTTTCTTT. The V and J genes are TRBV2 and TRBJ1-1; 10 bases line up with TRBD1. V lost 6 bases and J lost 2; bases outside the gene matches: 6. From germline, CDR1 is SNHLY and CDR2 FYNNEI. This CDR3 contains 15 residues.

The genes are TRBV4-3 and TRBJ2-5, with D possibly TRBD1 on 6 matching bases. The V end lost 0 bases, the J end lost 5 bases, and 13 bases lay between the germline ends. The CDR3 length is 15 residues. Germline V gene lookup returns CDR1 LGHNA and CDR2 YSLEER. Written as DNA, the CDR3 is TGCGCCAGCAGCCAAGAAGTACAGGGCGTGGAGACCCAGTACTTC. As protein: CASSQEVQGVETQYF.

The gene calls are TRBV6-1 and TRBJ1-2; perhaps TRBD1 as D (5 bases). The CDR3 loop spans 13 amino acids. The germline V gene has CDR1 MNHNS and CDR2 SASEGT. V gave up 0 bases and J gave up 6 bases, with 8 bases separating them. The CDR3 DNA is TGTGCCAGCAGTGAAGCCGGGACGGATGGCTACACCTTC. As protein: CASSEAGTDGYTF.

The chain links TRBV7-6 to TRBJ2-5; 10 bases are a match to TRBD2. The V gene's germline CDR1 is SGHVS and CDR2 FNYEAQ. The trim removed 1 base at V and 6 bases at J, leaving 2 bases unmatched. The CDR3 extends over 14 amino acids. CDR3 loop: CASSLVAGGQTQYF. CDR3 DNA: TGTGCCAGCAGCTTAGTAGCGGGGGGTCAGACCCAGTACTTC.

This rearrangement joins TRBV12-1 to TRBJ1-1. TRBV12-1 is marked as a pseudogene. This CDR3 has 17 residues. The CDR3 sequence is CASSPKGSGALNTEAFF. DNA of the CDR3: TGTGCCAGCAGCCCCAAGGGGTCGGGGGCCCTGAACACTGAAGCTTTCTTT.

V gene TRBV7-9 combines with J gene TRBJ1-4; D perhaps matches TRBD1 (5 bases). The CDR3 is 17 residues long. Trimming took off 0 bases at V and 7 bases at J, with 18 bases between the two ends. Germline assignment: CDR1 SEHNR and CDR2 FQNEAQ (reference sequence). CDR3 region: CASSLARDDILSEKLFF. CDR3 nucleotide sequence: TGTGCCAGCAGCTTAGCACGGGACGATATATTGAGTGAAAAACTGTTTTTT.

The chain joins TRBV4-2 to TRBJ2-2, with TRBD2 matching over 8 bases. The CDR3 has 20 residues. Trimming removed 3 bases from V and 3 bases from J; junction bases left unmatched: 18. Germline V gene data show CDR1 as LGHNA and CDR2 as YNFKEQ. The CDR3 DNA is TGTGCCAGCAGCCAGCTCCCCGGGGAGCGGGGGAAGCTCTACACCGGGGAGCTGTTTTTT. Protein: CASSQLPGERGKLYTGELFF.

This rearrangement joins TRBV5-4 to TRBJ1-4, with D possibly TRBD1 on 5 matching bases. CDR3 size: 16 residues. The germline V gene encodes CDR1 SGHNT and CDR2 YYREEE (reference sequence). The ends were cut back, 1 base at V and 5 bases at J, with 15 bases in the middle. The chain's CDR3 is CASSLRRQGGNEKLFF. The CDR3 nucleotides read TGTGCCAGCAGCTTGCGAAGGCAGGGAGGGAATGAAAAACTGTTTTTT.

The chain employs TRBV19 and TRBJ2-3; TRBD2 matches 11 bases. Germline CDR1 and CDR2: LNHDA and SQIVND (reference sequence). This CDR3 is 15 amino acids long. Trimming took 6 bases from V and 3 from J; bases not matched to a gene: 5. The CDR3 here is CASSTPSGGTDTQYF. The CDR3 region has the DNA TGTGCCAGTAGCACCCCTAGCGGGGGGACAGATACGCAGTATTTT.

This rearrangement joins TRBV30 to TRBJ2-3, with D tentatively TRBD2 (7 bases). V lost 2 bases and J 7 bases, leaving 13 bases between the germline ends. The CDR3 loop spans 13 amino acids. CDR1 is GTSNPN and CDR2 is SVGIG in the germline V gene (reference sequence). The CDR3 is CAWSRAGAHTQYF. CDR3 in DNA: TGTGCCTGGAGTAGGGCGGGGGCCCATACGCAGTATTTT.

This chain links TRBV27 with TRBJ1-1; TRBD1 matches 8 bases. The CDR3 is 17 residues long. V shed 4 bases, J shed 0 bases, and the junction held 10 bases outside the gene matches. The germline V gene has CDR1 MNHEY and CDR2 SMNVEV (reference sequence). Here the CDR3 reads CASSSYLRQGMNTEAFF. CDR3 bases: TGTGCCAGCAGTTCTTACCTTCGACAGGGGATGAACACTGAAGCTTTCTTT.

The genes are TRBV19 and TRBJ1-2; 11 nucleotides align to TRBD1. Germline V lookup: CDR1 LNHDA, CDR2 SQIVND (reference sequence). J gave up 9 bases and V 4 bases, and 4 bases lay outside the gene matches. The CDR3 runs to 13 residues. Here the CDR3 reads CASSTRTGGSYTF. CDR3 nucleotides: TGTGCCAGTAGTACCCGGACAGGGGGCAGCTACACCTTC.

The chain combines TRBV5-6 with TRBJ1-1, with unresolved D. The CDR3 runs 13 residues. Germline loops: CDR1 SGHDT, CDR2 YYEEEE. Trimming stripped 4 bases from V and 5 bases from J, with 12 bases between. The CDR3 bases are TGTGCCAGCAGCCCCCGTGTTGGGACTGAAGCTTTCTTT. Residues: CASSPRVGTEAFF.

The rearrangement links TRBV6-1 to TRBJ2-5; D is uncertain. Trimming removed 2 bases at V and 4 bases at J, with 17 bases between. Germline V CDR1 and CDR2: MNHNS, SASEGT. The CDR3 length is 16 residues. In DNA form, the CDR3 reads TGTGCCAGCAGTGAAATGCTGGGCAGTGATTCAGAGACCCAGTACTTC. As protein: CASSEMLGSDSETQYF.